This record concerns one TCR beta chain sequence. The antigen remains unidentified. These data come from a study of brain T cells in children with intractable seizures. The study's findings and limits: Clones missing pre-surgery may reflect undersampling of that blood sample.

The sequenced cases were selected for having the highest brain T cell transcript signatures. CDR3 length: 14 amino acids. The V gene lost 6 bases and the J gene lost 0 bases, with 6 bases spanning the gap. The germline CDR1 and CDR2 sequences are MDHEN and SYDVKM. The assay was immunoSEQ multiplex PCR, and TCRdb's table has in-frame clones only and misses some. This sample carries 95,000 to 120,000 clones, approximately 94% of them seen once, and the ten largest clones take around 4%. This chain connects TRBV28 to TRBJ1-6; no definite D call. This sample comprised peripheral blood, obtained at surgery. This clonotype was sampled from a boy under two years old with hemimegalencephaly and intractable seizures. DNA for the CDR3: TGTGCCAGCAGCCTTTACTCCTATAATTCACCCCTCCACTTT. It yields the protein CASSLYSYNSPLHF. Full variable domain (rest looked up from reference TRBV28 and TRBJ1-6): DVKVTQSSRYLVKRTGEKVFLECVQDMDHENMFWYRQDPGLGLRLIYFSYDVKMKEKGDIPEGYSVSREKKERFSLILESASTNQTSMYLCASSLYSYNSPLHFGNGTRLTVT.